The rows below give T cell receptor beta chains drawn from one sample of a study of naive and memory T cell subsets. TCRdb reanalysed the UMI-ligation and nested PCR reads using MiXCR and keeps one entry per CDR3 protein. The data hold approximately 150,000 distinct CDR3 sequences, with 22% observed a single time. The sequencing sample was made of naive CD4+ T cells from blood. The receptors shown here come from a human donor in good health. Both conserved end residues are part of each CDR3. The order of the fields is V gene, D gene, clone size, J gene, CDR3 DNA, CDR3 protein. A D gene is named only where the DNA matches it firmly. Part of the rows lack a size; the others show once, few, many or a class for expanded clones.

>TRBV11-2|TRBD1|.|TRBJ1-6
TGTGCCAGCAGCCGCCGGGCGACAGGGAATTCACCCCTCCACTTT
CASSRRATGNSPLHF
>TRBV7-9|TRBD1|.|TRBJ1-1
TGTGCCAGCAGCTTAGAGGCGACAGGGGGAACTGAAGCTTTCTTT
CASSLEATGGTEAFF
>TRBV28|TRBD2|few|TRBJ2-3
TGTGCCAGCAGTTCCACCGGGGAGGGGGATACGCAGTATTTT
CASSSTGEGDTQYF
>TRBV7-2|.|few|TRBJ2-4
TGTGCCAGCAGCGCTGCGAAGGGTCAGCGCATTCAGTACTTC
CASSAAKGQRIQYF
>TRBV5-1|TRBD2|few|TRBJ2-3
TGCGCCAGCAGGACGACTAGCGGGACTAGCACAGATACGCAGTATTTT
CASRTTSGTSTDTQYF
>TRBV6-2/TRBV6-3|.|.|TRBJ2-2
TGTGCCAGCATGGAGTGGACTATCACCGGGGAGCTGTTTTTT
CASMEWTITGELFF
>TRBV6-1|.|.|TRBJ2-1
TGTGCCAGCAGTGCGCTCTGGGATAAAATTAATGAGCAGTTCTTC
CASSALWDKINEQFF
>TRBV5-1|.|few|TRBJ2-2
TGCGCCAGCAGCACCGGAGATCTCGGGGAGCTGTTTTTT
CASSTGDLGELFF
>TRBV19|.|few|TRBJ1-5
TGTGCCAGTAGCGGGACATTCATCAATCAGCCCCAGCATTTT
CASSGTFINQPQHF
>TRBV5-4|.|few|TRBJ2-1
TGTGCCAGCAGCTCCCTCGCCTCAGGGGAGCAGTTCTTC
CASSSLASGEQFF
>TRBV20-1|.|.|TRBJ1-5
TGCAGTGCGCCGAGGACGGCAGGGTCGGGGCAGCCCCAGCATTTT
CSAPRTAGSGQPQHF
>TRBV3-1|TRBD2|many|TRBJ2-1
TGTGCCAGCAGTCTCCTAGCGGGAGGGAGTAATGAGCAGTTCTTC
CASSLLAGGSNEQFF
>TRBV29-1|.|few|TRBJ1-2
TGCAGCGTTGAAGATCGTGGCTACACCTTC
CSVEDRGYTF
>TRBV25-1|TRBD1|.|TRBJ2-7
TGTGCCAGCAGTGAATTTGCCGGGACAGGGAATTACGAGCAGTACTTC
CASSEFAGTGNYEQYF
>TRBV20-1|.|many|TRBJ2-5
TGCAGTTGGACTCACCAAGAGACCCAGTACTTC
CSWTHQETQYF
>TRBV20-1|TRBD1|many|TRBJ1-1
TGCAGTGCTAGACCCGGGACAGTGAACACTGAAGCTTTCTTT
CSARPGTVNTEAFF
>TRBV11-1|.|many|TRBJ1-1
TGTGCCAGCAGCCCACGAGGATCTGAAGCTTTCTTT
CASSPRGSEAFF
>TRBV4-3|TRBD2|many|TRBJ2-1
TGCGCCAGCAGCCCAAAACTAGCGGGAGGGGACAACAATGAGCAGTTCTTC
CASSPKLAGGDNNEQFF
>TRBV15|.|.|TRBJ2-1
TGTGCCACCAGCAGAGAAGATACAGGCTACAATGAGCAGTTCTTC
CATSREDTGYNEQFF
>TRBV30|.|few|TRBJ2-5
TGTGCCTGGACCCAGTCACTGATCCAAGAGACCCAGTACTTC
CAWTQSLIQETQYF
>TRBV4-2|TRBD1|few|TRBJ1-1
TGTGCCAGCAGCCAAGAACAGGGGGCGCGGGGAACTGAAGCTTTCTTT
CASSQEQGARGTEAFF
>TRBV7-6|TRBD2|many|TRBJ2-1
TGTGCCAGCAGCTTAGGTACGGGAGGGCCCGATGAGCAGTTCTTC
CASSLGTGGPDEQFF
>TRBV20-1|TRBD2|.|TRBJ2-7
TGCAGTGCCCGGGAGGGGCAGGCCAAGTACGAGCAGTACTTC
CSAREGQAKYEQYF
>TRBV24-1|.|.|TRBJ2-1
TGTGCCACCAGTGACTCATCCCGAAATGAGCAGTTCTTC
CATSDSSRNEQFF
>TRBV10-1|.|.|TRBJ2-1
TGCGCCAGCAGTGTTGGCAACTCCTACAATGAGCAGTTCTTC
CASSVGNSYNEQFF
>TRBV7-9|.|.|TRBJ1-3
TGTGCCAGCAGCTCCAGGGACCGCTCTGGAAACACCATATATTTT
CASSSRDRSGNTIYF
>TRBV20-1|.|few|TRBJ2-5
TGCAGTGCGCTTGGGGAGACCCAGTACTTC
CSALGETQYF
>TRBV5-1|.|.|TRBJ2-1
TGCGCCAGCAGCCCGGGACACGACAATGAGCAGTTCTTC
CASSPGHDNEQFF
>TRBV5-4|TRBD2|few|TRBJ2-1
TGTGCCAGCAGCCGACTAACCGCACTAGCGGCCAATGAGCAGTTCTTC
CASSRLTALAANEQFF
>TRBV5-5|.|many|TRBJ2-1
TGTGCCAGCAGACTCGGGACAATCCAAAGCTCCTACAATGAGCAGTTCTTC
CASRLGTIQSSYNEQFF
>TRBV7-6|TRBD1|many|TRBJ2-1
TGTGCCAGCAGCTTAGGTATGGCAGGGGGCACGGTCAATGAGCAGTTCTTC
CASSLGMAGGTVNEQFF
>TRBV6-5|.|few|TRBJ2-7
TGTGCCAGCAGTCCACACCAGGGTGGCGAGCAGTACTTC
CASSPHQGGEQYF
>TRBV20-1|.|.|TRBJ2-4
TGCAGTGCTGAGGTTCTGCTAGCCAAAAACATTCAGTACTTC
CSAEVLLAKNIQYF
>TRBV29-1|TRBD2|few|TRBJ2-1
TGCAGCGTTGGCGAGGGTACTAGCGGGAGGGGAAATGAGCAGTTCTTC
CSVGEGTSGRGNEQFF
>TRBV27|TRBD2|.|TRBJ2-7
TGTGCCAGCAGTTTGGCGGGGGTTCAGCACGAGCAGTACTTC
CASSLAGVQHEQYF
>TRBV2|TRBD2|.|TRBJ2-2
TGTGCCAGCAGTGGGACTAGCGGGAACACCGGGGAGCTGTTTTTT
CASSGTSGNTGELFF
>TRBV7-2|TRBD2|.|TRBJ2-1
TGTGCCAGCAGCCTAGATCGGAGCGGGAGATTGAGCTCCTACAATGAGCAGTTCTTC
CASSLDRSGRLSSYNEQFF
>TRBV6-5|.|few|TRBJ2-1
TGTGCCAGCAGACTAATGGGGAGCGGTATCGCTGAGCAGTTCTTC
CASRLMGSGIAEQFF
>TRBV20-1|TRBD1|.|TRBJ1-1
TGCAGTGCTGGACAGGGGGTGGGAGCTTTCTTT
CSAGQGVGAFF
>TRBV20-1|.|many|TRBJ2-3
TGCAGTGCCACAAGTAGTGGTACGCAGTATTTT
CSATSSGTQYF
>TRBV7-6|.|many|TRBJ2-6
TGTGCCAGCAGCTCGGAGCACAGGGGAGGGGGGTCTGCTGGGGCCAACGTCCTGACTTTC
CASSSEHRGGGSAGANVLTF
>TRBV7-2|.|many|TRBJ2-1
TGTGCCAGCAGCTGGTACAATGAGCAGTTCTTC
CASSWYNEQFF
>TRBV29-1|.|.|TRBJ2-1
TGCAGCGTTGTAGGAGGGAATGAGCAGTTCTTC
CSVVGGNEQFF
>TRBV11-2|TRBD1|many|TRBJ2-7
TGTGCCAGCAGCTTAGAGGCAGGGGGCAGCTACGAGCAGTACTTC
CASSLEAGGSYEQYF
>TRBV6-5|TRBD2|few|TRBJ2-7
TGTGCCAGTGCGGGAGGGCCGGCCTACGAGCAGTACTTC
CASAGGPAYEQYF
>TRBV29-1|TRBD2|many|TRBJ2-3
TGCAGCGTTGGAGCGGGACTAGTCACAGATACGCAGTATTTT
CSVGAGLVTDTQYF
>TRBV5-5|.|once|TRBJ2-7
TGTGCCAGCAGCCCGGGGACCCTGCAGGAGCAGTACTTC
CASSPGTLQEQYF
>TRBV5-1|.|.|TRBJ2-3
TGCGCCAGCAGCAGCTCTTATACGCAGTATTTT
CASSSSYTQYF
>TRBV7-2|.|.|TRBJ1-1
TGTGCCAGCAGCTTAGCGTATGGGAGGGGTACTGAAGCTTTCTTT
CASSLAYGRGTEAFF
>TRBV24-1|.|.|TRBJ2-1
TGTGCCACCAGTGCCCAGTCCGGGACAAGCTACAATGAGCAGTTCTTC
CATSAQSGTSYNEQFF
>TRBV4-3|.|.|TRBJ2-5
TGCGCCAGCAGCCAAGCCCCAGGGGAAGAGACCCAGTACTTC
CASSQAPGEETQYF
>TRBV28|TRBD2|.|TRBJ2-1
TGTGCCAGCAGTAGTATAGCGGGAGGATACAATGAGCAGTTCTTC
CASSSIAGGYNEQFF
>TRBV25-1|.|many|TRBJ2-5
TGTGCCAGCAGTGAAGGATCCAAGATATCCCAAGAGACCCAGTACTTC
CASSEGSKISQETQYF
>TRBV3-1|TRBD1|many|TRBJ2-1
TGTGCCAGCAGCTCCGGACAGGGCTACAATGAGCAGTTCTTC
CASSSGQGYNEQFF
>TRBV7-9|.|.|TRBJ2-1
TGTGCCAGCAGCCTAGGCGCGACTAAAAACAATGAGCAGTTCTTC
CASSLGATKNNEQFF
>TRBV30|TRBD2|few|TRBJ2-1
TGTGCCTGGAGAGGACTAGCGGGAGTCCATGAGCAGTTCTTC
CAWRGLAGVHEQFF
>TRBV28|.|.|TRBJ1-5
TGTGCCAGCAGTAGAGGGGCCCGTAATCAGCCCCAGCATTTT
CASSRGARNQPQHF
>TRBV30|.|many|TRBJ1-5
TGTGCCTGGAGTGACGGCCAGCTTCAGCCCCAGCATTTT
CAWSDGQLQPQHF
>TRBV5-1|.|.|TRBJ2-5
TGCGCCAGCAGCTTTAATCCAGAACTCCAAGAGACCCAGTACTTC
CASSFNPELQETQYF